This TCR beta chain was documented in a study of T cell changes during pregnancy in multiple sclerosis. The CDR3 contains 14 residues. Per germline, CDR1 SGHDT and CDR2 YYEEEE. Trimming took 4 bases from V and 0 from J, leaving 11 bases between them. Using immunoSEQ multiplex PCR, the repertoire was profiled, and TCRdb retains in-frame clones only, with some absent. The table shows roughly 80,000 clones, with about nine tenths occurring only once. The sample in question was peripheral blood, obtained before pregnancy. The sequence came from a female donor with multiple sclerosis, enrolled in a pregnancy study. This chain connects TRBV5-6 to TRBJ2-7, with no clear D. CDR3 coding DNA: TGTGCCAGCAGCCCGGTCCCGAGCTCCTACGAGCAGTACTTC. This gives the protein CASSPVPSSYEQYF.